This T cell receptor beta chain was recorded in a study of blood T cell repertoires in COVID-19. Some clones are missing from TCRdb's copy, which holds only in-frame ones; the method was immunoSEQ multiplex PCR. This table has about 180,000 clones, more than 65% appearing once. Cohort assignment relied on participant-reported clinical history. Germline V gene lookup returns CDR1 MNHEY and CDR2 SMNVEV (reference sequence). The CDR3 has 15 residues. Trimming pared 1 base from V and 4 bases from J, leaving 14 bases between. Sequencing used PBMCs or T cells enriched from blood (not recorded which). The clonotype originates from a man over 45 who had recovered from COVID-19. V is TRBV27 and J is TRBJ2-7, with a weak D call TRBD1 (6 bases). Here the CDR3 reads CASSLLAGVTYEQYF. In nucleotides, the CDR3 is TGTGCCAGCAGTTTATTGGCAGGGGTGACTTACGAGCAGTACTTC.